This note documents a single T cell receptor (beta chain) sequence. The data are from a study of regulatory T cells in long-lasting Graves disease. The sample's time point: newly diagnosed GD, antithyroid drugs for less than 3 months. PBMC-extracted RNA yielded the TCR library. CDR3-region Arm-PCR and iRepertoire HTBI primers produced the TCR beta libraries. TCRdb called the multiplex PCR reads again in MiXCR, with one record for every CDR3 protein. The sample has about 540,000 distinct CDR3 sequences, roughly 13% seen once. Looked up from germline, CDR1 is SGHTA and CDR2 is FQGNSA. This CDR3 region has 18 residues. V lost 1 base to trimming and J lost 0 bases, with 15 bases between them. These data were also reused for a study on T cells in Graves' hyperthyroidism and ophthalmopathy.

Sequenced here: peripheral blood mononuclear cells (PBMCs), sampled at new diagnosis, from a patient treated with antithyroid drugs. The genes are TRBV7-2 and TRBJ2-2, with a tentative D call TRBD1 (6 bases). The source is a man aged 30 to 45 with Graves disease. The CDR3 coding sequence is TGTGCCAGCAGCTTAGTGAGAGGCAGGGGACCGAACACCGGGGAGCTGTTTTTT. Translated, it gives CASSLVRGRGPNTGELFF. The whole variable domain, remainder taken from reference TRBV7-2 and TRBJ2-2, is GAGVSQSPSNKVTEKGKDVELRCDPISGHTALYWYRQSLGQGLEFLIYFQGNSAPDKSGLPSDRFSAERTGGSVSTLTIQRTQQEDSAVYLCASSLVRGRGPNTGELFFGEGSRLTVL.